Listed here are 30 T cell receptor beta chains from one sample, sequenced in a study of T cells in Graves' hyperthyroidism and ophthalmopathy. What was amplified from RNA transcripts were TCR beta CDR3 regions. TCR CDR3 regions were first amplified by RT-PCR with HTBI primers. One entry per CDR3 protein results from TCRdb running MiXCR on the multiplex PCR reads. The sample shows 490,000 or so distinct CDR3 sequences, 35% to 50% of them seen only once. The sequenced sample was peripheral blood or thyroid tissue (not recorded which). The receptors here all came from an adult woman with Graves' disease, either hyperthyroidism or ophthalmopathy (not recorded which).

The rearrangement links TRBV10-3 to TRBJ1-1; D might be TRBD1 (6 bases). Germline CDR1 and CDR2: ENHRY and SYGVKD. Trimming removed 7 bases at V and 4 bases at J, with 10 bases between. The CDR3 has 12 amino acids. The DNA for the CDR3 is TGTGCCATCAAGGGGGTCGGCACTGAAGCTTTCTTT. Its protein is CAIKGVGTEAFF.

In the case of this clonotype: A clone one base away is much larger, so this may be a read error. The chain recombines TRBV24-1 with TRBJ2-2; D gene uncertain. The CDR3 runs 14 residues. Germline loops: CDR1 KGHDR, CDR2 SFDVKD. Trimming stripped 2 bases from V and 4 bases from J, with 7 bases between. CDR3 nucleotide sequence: TGTGCCACCAGTGATTCCGCCCTCACCGGGGAGCTGTTTTTT. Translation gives CATSDSALTGELFF.

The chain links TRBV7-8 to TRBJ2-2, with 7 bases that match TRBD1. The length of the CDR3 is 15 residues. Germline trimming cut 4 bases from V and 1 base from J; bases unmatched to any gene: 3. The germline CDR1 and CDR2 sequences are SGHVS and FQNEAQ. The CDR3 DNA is TGTGCCAGCAGCTCGGACAGGCAGAACACCGGGGAGCTGTTTTTT. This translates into CASSSDRQNTGELFF.

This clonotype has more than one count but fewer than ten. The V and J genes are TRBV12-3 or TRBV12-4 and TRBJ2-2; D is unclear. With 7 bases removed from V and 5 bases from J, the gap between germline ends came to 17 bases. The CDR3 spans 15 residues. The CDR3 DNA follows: TGTGCCAGCACCCTTTCCTTATGGGGAACCGGGGAGCTGTTTTTT. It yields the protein CASTLSLWGTGELFF.

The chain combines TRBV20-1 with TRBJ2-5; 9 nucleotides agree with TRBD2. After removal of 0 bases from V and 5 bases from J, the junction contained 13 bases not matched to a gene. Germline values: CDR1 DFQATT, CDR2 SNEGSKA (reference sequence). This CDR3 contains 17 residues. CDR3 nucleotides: TGCAGTGCTAGAGATCGGCGACTAGCGGCAGGGGGGGAGACCCAGTACTTC. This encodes CSARDRRLAAGGETQYF.

CDR3 amino acids: CSLPRGQDEQYF. The CDR3, as DNA: TGCAGTTTGCCCAGGGGGCAGGACGAGCAGTACTTC. J is TRBJ2-7 and V is TRBV29-1; 8 bases are a match to TRBD1. This CDR3 spans 12 amino acids. CDR1 is SQVTM and CDR2 is ANQGSEA in the germline V gene.

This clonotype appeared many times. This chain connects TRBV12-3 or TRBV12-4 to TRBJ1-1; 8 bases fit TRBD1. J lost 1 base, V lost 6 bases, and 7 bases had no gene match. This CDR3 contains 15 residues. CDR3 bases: TGTGCCAGCAGGCCTGACGGGACAGGGAACACTGAAGCTTTCTTT. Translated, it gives CASRPDGTGNTEAFF.

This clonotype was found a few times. CDR3 sequence: CASSQGQGRTEAFF. As DNA, the CDR3 is TGTGCCAGCAGCCAGGGACAGGGGAGAACTGAAGCTTTCTTT. The V gene is TRBV6-1, the J gene TRBJ1-1, with 10 bases that match TRBD1. This CDR3 contains 14 residues. Germline V CDR1 and CDR2: MNHNS, SASEGT. V shed 6 bases, J shed 5 bases, and the junction held 6 bases outside the gene matches.

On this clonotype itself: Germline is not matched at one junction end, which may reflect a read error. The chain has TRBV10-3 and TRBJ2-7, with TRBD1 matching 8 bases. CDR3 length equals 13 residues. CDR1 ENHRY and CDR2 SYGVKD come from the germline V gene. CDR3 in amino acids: CAISRDRNYKQYF. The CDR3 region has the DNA TGTGCCATCAGCCGGGACAGGAACTACAAGCAGTACTTC.

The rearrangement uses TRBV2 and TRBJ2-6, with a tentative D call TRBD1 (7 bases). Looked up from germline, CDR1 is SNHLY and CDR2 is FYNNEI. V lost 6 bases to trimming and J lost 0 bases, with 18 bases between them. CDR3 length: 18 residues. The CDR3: CASRAGGTEFSGANVLTF. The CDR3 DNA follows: TGTGCCAGCAGAGCCGGAGGGACAGAGTTCTCTGGGGCCAACGTCCTGACTTTC.

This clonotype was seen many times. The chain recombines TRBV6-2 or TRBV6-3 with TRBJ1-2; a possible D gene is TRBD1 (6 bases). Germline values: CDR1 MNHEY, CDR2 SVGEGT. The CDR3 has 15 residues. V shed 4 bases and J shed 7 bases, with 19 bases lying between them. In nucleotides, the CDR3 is TGTGCCAGCAGTTCCCATTACCGGGACATCCGTGGCTACACCTTC. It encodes CASSSHYRDIRGYTF.

CDR3 in DNA: TGTGCCATCAGTGAGGGACAGGATGGGTCACCCCTCCACTTT. Translation: CAISEGQDGSPLHF. The rearrangement uses TRBV10-3 and TRBJ1-6; 7 bases are a match to TRBD1. The CDR3 is made up of 14 amino acids. V lost 2 bases and J lost 10; bases outside the gene matches: 5. From germline, CDR1 is ENHRY and CDR2 SYGVKD.

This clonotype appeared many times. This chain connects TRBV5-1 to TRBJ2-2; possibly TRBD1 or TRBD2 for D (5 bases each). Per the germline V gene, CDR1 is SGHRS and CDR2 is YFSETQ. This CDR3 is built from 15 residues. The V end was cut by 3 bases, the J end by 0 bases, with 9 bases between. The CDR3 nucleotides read TGCGCCAGCAGCTGGGGGACGGCGAACACCGGGGAGCTGTTTTTT. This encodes CASSWGTANTGELFF.

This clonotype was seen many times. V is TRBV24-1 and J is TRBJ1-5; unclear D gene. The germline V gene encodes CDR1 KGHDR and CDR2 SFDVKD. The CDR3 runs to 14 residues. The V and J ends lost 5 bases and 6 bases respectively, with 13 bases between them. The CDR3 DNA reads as TGTGCCACCAGTGCGCCAGGTCTTACTCAGCCCCAGCATTTT. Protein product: CATSAPGLTQPQHF.

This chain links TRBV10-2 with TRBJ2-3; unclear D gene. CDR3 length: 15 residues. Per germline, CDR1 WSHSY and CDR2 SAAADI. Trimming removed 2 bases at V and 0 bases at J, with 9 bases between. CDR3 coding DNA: TGCGCCAGCAGTGAGACACAAGCTAGCACAGATACGCAGTATTTT. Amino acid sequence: CASSETQASTDTQYF.

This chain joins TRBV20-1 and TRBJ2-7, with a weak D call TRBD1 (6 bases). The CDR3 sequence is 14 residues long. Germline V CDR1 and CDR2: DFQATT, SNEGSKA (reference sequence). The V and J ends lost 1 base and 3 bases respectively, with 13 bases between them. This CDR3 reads CSARGPTGFYEQYF. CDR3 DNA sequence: TGCAGTGCTAGAGGCCCTACAGGGTTCTACGAGCAGTACTTC.

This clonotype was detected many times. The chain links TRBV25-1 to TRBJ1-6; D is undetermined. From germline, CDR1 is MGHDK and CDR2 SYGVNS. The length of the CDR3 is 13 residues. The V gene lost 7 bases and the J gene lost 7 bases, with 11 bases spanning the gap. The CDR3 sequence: CASMLGGNSPLHF. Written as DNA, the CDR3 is TGTGCCAGCATGCTTGGAGGGAATTCACCCCTCCACTTT.

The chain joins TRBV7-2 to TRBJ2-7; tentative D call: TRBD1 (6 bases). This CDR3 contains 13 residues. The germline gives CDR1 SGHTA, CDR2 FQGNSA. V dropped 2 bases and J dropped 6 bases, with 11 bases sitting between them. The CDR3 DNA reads TGTGCCAGCAGCTTATCAGGGGAAACCGAGCAGTACTTC. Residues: CASSLSGETEQYF.

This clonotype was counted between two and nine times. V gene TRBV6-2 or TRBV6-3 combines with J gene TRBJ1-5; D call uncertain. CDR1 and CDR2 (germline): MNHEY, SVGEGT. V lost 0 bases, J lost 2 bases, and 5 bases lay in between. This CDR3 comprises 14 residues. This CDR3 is CASSYSIGNQPQHF. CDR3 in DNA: TGTGCCAGCAGTTACTCGATTGGCAATCAGCCCCAGCATTTT.

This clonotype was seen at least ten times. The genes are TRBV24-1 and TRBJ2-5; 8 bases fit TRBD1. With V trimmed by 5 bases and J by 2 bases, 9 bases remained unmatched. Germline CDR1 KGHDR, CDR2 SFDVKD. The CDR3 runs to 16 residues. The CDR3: CATSGPGQGPQETQYF. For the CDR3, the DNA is TGTGCCACCAGTGGTCCCGGACAGGGCCCGCAAGAGACCCAGTACTTC.

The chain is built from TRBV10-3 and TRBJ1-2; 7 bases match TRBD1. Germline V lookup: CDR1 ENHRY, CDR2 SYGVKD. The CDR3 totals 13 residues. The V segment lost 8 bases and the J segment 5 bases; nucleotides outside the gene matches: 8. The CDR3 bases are TGTGCCATCCAGCCCGGGACAGATTATGGCTACACCTTC. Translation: CAIQPGTDYGYTF.

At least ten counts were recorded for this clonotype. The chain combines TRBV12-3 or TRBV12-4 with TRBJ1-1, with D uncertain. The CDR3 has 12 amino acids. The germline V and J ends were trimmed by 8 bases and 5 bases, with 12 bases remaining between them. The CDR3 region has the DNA TGTGCCAGCGGGGAACCGAATACTGAAGCTTTCTTT. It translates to CASGEPNTEAFF.

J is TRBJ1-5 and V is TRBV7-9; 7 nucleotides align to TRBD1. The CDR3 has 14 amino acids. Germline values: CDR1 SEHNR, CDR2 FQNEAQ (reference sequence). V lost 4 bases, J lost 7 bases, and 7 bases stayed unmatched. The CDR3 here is CASSSTGERQPQHF. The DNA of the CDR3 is TGTGCCAGCAGCTCTACAGGGGAGCGGCAGCCCCAGCATTTT.

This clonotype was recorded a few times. CDR3 protein: CASTLTGNTEAFF. DNA for the CDR3: TGTGCCAGCACCCTGACAGGGAACACTGAAGCTTTCTTT. The chain combines TRBV12-3 or TRBV12-4 with TRBJ1-1, with D tentatively TRBD1 (6 bases). V lost 7 bases, J lost 1 base, and 10 bases lay in between. CDR3 size: 13 residues.

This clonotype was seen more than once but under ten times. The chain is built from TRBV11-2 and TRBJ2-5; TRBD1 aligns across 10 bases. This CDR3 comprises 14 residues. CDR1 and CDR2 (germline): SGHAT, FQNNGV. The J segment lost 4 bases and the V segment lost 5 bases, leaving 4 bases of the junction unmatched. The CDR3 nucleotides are TGTGCCAGCAGCGGCCGGACAGGGGGAGAGACCCAGTACTTC. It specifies CASSGRTGGETQYF. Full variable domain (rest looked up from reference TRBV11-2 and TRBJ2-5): EAGVAQSPRYKIIEKRQSVAFWCNPISGHATLYWYQQILGQGPKLLIQFQNNGVVDDSQLPKDRFSAERLKGVDSTLKIQPAKLEDSAVYLCASSGRTGGETQYFGPGTRLLVL.

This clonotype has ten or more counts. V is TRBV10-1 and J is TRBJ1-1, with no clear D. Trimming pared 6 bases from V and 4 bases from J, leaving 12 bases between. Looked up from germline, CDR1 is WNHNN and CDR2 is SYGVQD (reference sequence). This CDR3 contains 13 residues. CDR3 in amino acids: CASSGSRGTEAFF. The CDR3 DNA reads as TGCGCCAGCAGCGGCAGTCGGGGCACTGAAGCTTTCTTT.

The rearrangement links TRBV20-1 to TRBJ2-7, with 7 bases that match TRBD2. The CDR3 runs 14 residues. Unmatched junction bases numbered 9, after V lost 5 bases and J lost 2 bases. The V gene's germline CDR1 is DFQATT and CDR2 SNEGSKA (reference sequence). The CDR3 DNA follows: TGCAGTGCTCTTAAGGGAGGGGTTCCCTACGAGCAGTACTTC. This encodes CSALKGGVPYEQYF.

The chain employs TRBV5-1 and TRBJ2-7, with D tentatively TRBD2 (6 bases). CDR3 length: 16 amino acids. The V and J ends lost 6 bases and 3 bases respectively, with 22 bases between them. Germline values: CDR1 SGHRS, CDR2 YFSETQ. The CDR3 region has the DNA TGCGCCAGCACTGCCTATCCCACGGGAGTCCGCTACGAGCAGTACTTC. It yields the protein CASTAYPTGVRYEQYF.

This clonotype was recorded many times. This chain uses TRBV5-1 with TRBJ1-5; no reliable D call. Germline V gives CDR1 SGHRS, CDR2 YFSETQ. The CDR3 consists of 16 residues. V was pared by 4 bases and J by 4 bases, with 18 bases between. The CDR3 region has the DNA TGCGCCAGCAGCGCAAAACTCCCATTGGGGAATCAGCCCCAGCATTTT. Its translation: CASSAKLPLGNQPQHF. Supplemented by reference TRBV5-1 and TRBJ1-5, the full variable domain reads KAGVTQTPRYLIKTRGQQVTLSCSPISGHRSVSWYQQTPGQGLQFLFEYFSETQRNKGNFPGRFSGRQFSNSRSEMNVSTLELGDSALYLCASSAKLPLGNQPQHFGDGTRLSIL.

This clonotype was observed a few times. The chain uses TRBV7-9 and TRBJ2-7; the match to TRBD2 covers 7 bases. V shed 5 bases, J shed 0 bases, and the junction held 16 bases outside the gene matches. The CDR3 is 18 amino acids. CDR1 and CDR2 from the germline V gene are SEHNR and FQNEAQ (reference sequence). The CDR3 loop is CASSTQSGDPSFSYEQYF. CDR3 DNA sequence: TGTGCCAGCAGCACGCAGAGCGGGGATCCGAGTTTCTCCTACGAGCAGTACTTC.